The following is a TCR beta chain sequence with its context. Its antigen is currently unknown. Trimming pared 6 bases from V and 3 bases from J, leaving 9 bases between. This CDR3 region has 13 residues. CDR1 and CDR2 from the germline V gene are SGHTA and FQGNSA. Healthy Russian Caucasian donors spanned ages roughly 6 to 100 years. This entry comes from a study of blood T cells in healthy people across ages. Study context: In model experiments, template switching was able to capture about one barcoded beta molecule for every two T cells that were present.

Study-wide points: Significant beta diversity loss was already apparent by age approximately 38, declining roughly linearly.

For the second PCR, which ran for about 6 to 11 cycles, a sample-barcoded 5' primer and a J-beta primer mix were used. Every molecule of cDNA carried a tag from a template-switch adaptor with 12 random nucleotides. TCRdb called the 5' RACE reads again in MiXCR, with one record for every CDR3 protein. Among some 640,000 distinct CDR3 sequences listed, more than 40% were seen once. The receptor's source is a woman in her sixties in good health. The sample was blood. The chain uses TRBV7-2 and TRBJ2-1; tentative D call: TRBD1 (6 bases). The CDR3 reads CASSTGIYNEQFF. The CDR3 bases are TGTGCCAGCAGTACAGGGATCTACAATGAGCAGTTCTTC.